The 32 T cell receptor beta chains below were found in one sample sequenced in a study of somatic mutations in cytotoxic T cells in rheumatoid arthritis. Repertoires were generated with immunoSEQ multiplex PCR, while TCRdb's copy carries only in-frame clones and drops some. Seen here are 27,000 or so clones, about 88% observed once, and the top ten hold over 9%. The sequenced material came from CD8+ T cells sorted from blood. The receptors derive from an adult with rheumatoid arthritis.

The CDR3 reads CASSLDIPGGTEAFF. As DNA, the CDR3 is TGTGCCAGCAGCTTAGATATCCCGGGGGGTACTGAAGCTTTCTTT. J is TRBJ1-1 and V is TRBV11-2; perhaps TRBD1 as D (5 bases). V lost 0 bases and J 5 bases, leaving 13 bases between the germline ends. Germline lookup yields CDR1 SGHAT and CDR2 FQNNGV. The CDR3 has 15 residues.

The count of this clone is one. This CDR3 is CASSPLSSGAYNEQFF. DNA of the CDR3: TGTGCCAGCAGCCCCCTGAGTAGCGGAGCCTACAATGAGCAGTTCTTC. The chain couples TRBV11-1 to TRBJ2-1; D perhaps matches TRBD2 (6 bases). The V end was cut by 5 bases, the J end by 2 bases, with 16 bases between. The CDR3 extends over 16 amino acids. Germline CDR1 and CDR2: SGHAT and FQDESV (reference sequence).

This clone was seen only a few times. V is TRBV4-1 and J is TRBJ2-7, with D perhaps TRBD1 (5 bases). CDR1 and CDR2 (germline): MGHRA, YSYEKL. The CDR3 has 13 amino acids. V lost 4 bases, J lost 3 bases, and 10 bases lay in between. The CDR3, as DNA: TGCGCCAGCAGCCGCTGGCAGGGCTACGAGCAGTACTTC. Encoded protein: CASSRWQGYEQYF.

The chain is built from TRBV30 and TRBJ2-1, with 15 bases lining up with TRBD2. The CDR3 spans 22 residues. Germline CDR1 GTSNPN, CDR2 SVGIG (reference sequence). The junction had 21 bases not matched to a gene; V was cut back by 3 bases and J by 3 bases. CDR3 sequence: CAWSIGLAGGQETFFGYNEQFF. In nucleotides, the CDR3 is TGTGCCTGGAGCATTGGACTAGCGGGGGGGCAAGAAACGTTTTTTGGCTACAATGAGCAGTTCTTC.

The chain has TRBV5-1 and TRBJ2-7; D possibly corresponds to TRBD2 (6 bases). V was clipped by 4 bases and J by 2 bases, with 19 bases between them. The CDR3 consists of 16 residues. Germline V gene lookup returns CDR1 SGHRS and CDR2 YFSETQ. The CDR3 reads CASSLPRDFETYEQYF. CDR3 bases: TGCGCCAGCAGCCTCCCCCGGGACTTCGAGACCTACGAGCAGTACTTC.

In DNA, the CDR3 is TGTGCCAGCAGTTTATTGGGGAACGACATTCAGTACTTC. Protein sequence: CASSLLGNDIQYF. The chain has TRBV27 and TRBJ2-4; D gene unclear. The CDR3 has 13 residues. V gave up 1 base and J gave up 8 bases, with 9 bases separating them. Germline-derived CDR1 and CDR2 are MNHEY and SMNVEV (reference sequence).

This clone was seen more than once but under ten times. This chain links TRBV27 with TRBJ2-7; D not resolved. The CDR3 is 14 residues long. V lost 5 bases and J lost 2, with 13 bases in between. Germline V lookup: CDR1 MNHEY, CDR2 SMNVEV (reference sequence). CDR3 DNA: TGTGCCAGCAGTCCCACCTCCACGGCCTACGAGCAGTACTTC. This codes for CASSPTSTAYEQYF.

The chain is built from TRBV7-9 and TRBJ2-2; maybe TRBD2 (5 bases). Deletions cut 3 bases from V and 1 base from J, with 9 bases between. CDR1 is SEHNR, CDR2 FQNEAQ, per germline (reference sequence). The CDR3 runs 15 residues. The CDR3, as DNA: TGTGCCAGCAGCTTCCCGGGGTTGAACACCGGGGAGCTGTTTTTT. Translated, it gives CASSFPGLNTGELFF. The complete variable domain, with remaining parts taken from reference TRBV7-9 and TRBJ2-2, reads DTGVSQNPRHKITKRGQNVTFRCDPISEHNRLYWYRQTLGQGPEFLTYFQNEAQLEKSRLLSDRFSAERPKGSFSTLEIQRTEQGDSAMYLCASSFPGLNTGELFFGEGSRLTVL.

This rearrangement joins TRBV2 to TRBJ1-4; no clear D gene. Germline lookup yields CDR1 SNHLY and CDR2 FYNNEI. The ends were cut back, 5 bases at V and 5 bases at J, with 15 bases in the middle. The CDR3 loop spans 15 amino acids. CDR3: CASSSPGEENEKLFF. CDR3 coding DNA: TGTGCCAGCAGTTCACCGGGAGAAGAAAATGAAAAACTGTTTTTT.

The rearrangement links TRBV12-5 to TRBJ2-7, with 10 bases fitting TRBD2. The trim removed 2 bases at V and 2 bases at J, leaving 3 bases unmatched. Germline values: CDR1 LGHNT, CDR2 FRNRAP. CDR3 size: 15 residues. The CDR3, as DNA: TGTGCTAGTGGTTTGCCTAGCGGGGGAACCTACGAGCAGTACTTC. Translating it yields CASGLPSGGTYEQYF.

The chain couples TRBV30 to TRBJ1-4; D gene ambiguous. V lost 4 bases to trimming and J lost 5 bases, with 14 bases between them. This CDR3 is 14 amino acids long. The germline V gene has CDR1 GTSNPN and CDR2 SVGIG (reference sequence). In DNA form, the CDR3 reads TGTGCCTGGACCCGCTTGGGAGTAAATGAAAAACTGTTTTTT. It yields the protein CAWTRLGVNEKLFF.

The CDR3 sequence: CASSYARGYTF. In DNA, the CDR3 is TGTGCCAGCAGCTACGCGAGAGGCTACACCTTC. The rearrangement uses TRBV7-9 and TRBJ1-2; no clear D. The CDR3 runs to 11 residues. Trimming stripped 4 bases from V and 8 bases from J, with 8 bases between. Looked up from germline, CDR1 is SEHNR and CDR2 is FQNEAQ (reference sequence).

The rearrangement joins TRBV28 to TRBJ2-1; no reliable D call. Trimming took off 3 bases at V and 6 bases at J, with 6 bases between the two ends. Germline V gene sequence: CDR1 MDHEN, CDR2 SYDVKM. This CDR3 is 12 amino acids long. CDR3 protein: CASSLWINEQFF. Here the CDR3 DNA reads TGTGCCAGCAGTTTGTGGATCAATGAGCAGTTCTTC.

The chain is built from TRBV11-2 and TRBJ1-2; 7 bases are shared with TRBD1. CDR1 SGHAT and CDR2 FQNNGV come from the germline V gene. The CDR3 is 14 residues long. V gave up 5 bases and J gave up 4 bases; unmatched junction bases: 7. The CDR3 nucleotides read TGTGCCAGCAGCCCGGGACAGTCTAGCTATGGCTACACCTTC. It encodes CASSPGQSSYGYTF.

The genes are TRBV28 and TRBJ1-2; D gene uncertain. Germline V CDR1 and CDR2: MDHEN, SYDVKM. The length of the CDR3 is 13 residues. Trimming stripped 5 bases from V and 5 bases from J, with 12 bases between. The CDR3 sequence is CASSIRVGYGYTF. DNA of the CDR3: TGTGCCAGCAGTATTCGGGTAGGATATGGCTACACCTTC.

The table lists this clone with a few counts. This rearrangement joins TRBV11-2 to TRBJ2-7; the match to TRBD1 covers 10 bases. This CDR3 has 15 amino acids. Germline CDR1 SGHAT, CDR2 FQNNGV. V shed 5 bases and J 4 bases; nucleotides not matched to a gene: 8. CDR3 in amino acids: CASSPEGQGFYEQYF. CDR3 DNA: TGTGCCAGCAGCCCCGAGGGACAGGGGTTTTACGAGCAGTACTTC.

This chain joins TRBV5-4 and TRBJ2-3, with 10 bases that match TRBD2. CDR1 is SGHNT, CDR2 YYREEE, per germline (reference sequence). The CDR3 totals 18 residues. The J segment lost 0 bases and the V segment lost 5 bases, leaving 12 bases of the junction unmatched. This CDR3 reads CASRFGLAELRSTDTQYF. DNA for the CDR3: TGTGCCAGCAGATTTGGACTAGCGGAACTCCGAAGCACAGATACGCAGTATTTT.

The DNA for the CDR3 is TGTGCCAGCAGAGATCCACAGGGCCCGGTGAATGGCTACACCTTC. Translating it yields CASRDPQGPVNGYTF. This sequence joins TRBV2 and TRBJ1-2; D perhaps matches TRBD1 (6 bases). Germline CDR1 reads SNHLY; CDR2 reads FYNNEI. V shed 6 bases and J shed 6 bases, with 20 bases lying between them. The CDR3 consists of 15 residues.

This clone occurred once. This chain uses TRBV2 with TRBJ2-1; TRBD2 agrees at 13 bases. The germline V gene encodes CDR1 SNHLY and CDR2 FYNNEI. There are 17 residues in the CDR3. J was trimmed by 0 bases and V by 6 bases; bases with no gene match: 5. The CDR3 protein is CASRAGTSGTSYNEQFF. The CDR3, as DNA: TGTGCCAGCAGGGCCGGGACTAGCGGGACCTCCTACAATGAGCAGTTCTTC.

The rearrangement uses TRBV9 and TRBJ1-4; perhaps TRBD1 as D (6 bases). Germline V lookup: CDR1 SGDLS, CDR2 YYNGEE. The CDR3 runs 13 residues. Trimming removed 0 bases at V and 6 bases at J, with 6 bases between. This CDR3 reads CASSVEGDEKLFF. In nucleotides, the CDR3 is TGTGCCAGCAGCGTAGAGGGGGATGAAAAACTGTTTTTT.

This rearrangement joins TRBV14 to TRBJ2-7, with D unclear. V was pared by 4 bases and J by 0 bases, with 16 bases between. The CDR3 spans 16 residues. Germline CDR1 reads SGHDN; CDR2 reads FVKESK. CDR3 in DNA: TGTGCCAGCAGCCCCTTACCGGCTACGAGCTCCTACGAGCAGTACTTC. This codes for CASSPLPATSSYEQYF. Complete variable domain (other parts from reference TRBV14 and TRBJ2-7): EAGVTQFPSHSVIEKGQTVTLRCDPISGHDNLYWYRRVMGKEIKFLLHFVKESKQDESGMPNNRFLAERTGGTYSTLKVQPAELEDSGVYFCASSPLPATSSYEQYFGPGTRLTVT.

The chain has TRBV27 and TRBJ1-2; D possibly corresponds to TRBD1 (5 bases). The CDR3 consists of 13 residues. V was shortened by 5 bases and J by 5 bases, with 12 bases between the two germline ends. Looked up from germline, CDR1 is MNHEY and CDR2 is SMNVEV (reference sequence). The CDR3 coding sequence is TGTGCCAGCAGTCCCAGGGTAGGGTATGGCTACACCTTC. This codes for CASSPRVGYGYTF.

V and J are TRBV27 and TRBJ2-7; 10 nucleotides align to TRBD1. The CDR3 extends over 14 amino acids. Germline-derived CDR1 and CDR2 are MNHEY and SMNVEV (reference sequence). J lost 5 bases, V lost 3 bases, and 4 bases had no gene match. In DNA, the CDR3 is TGTGCCAGCAGTTTTGGACAGGGGGACGACGAGCAGTACTTC. It codes for CASSFGQGDDEQYF.

V and J are TRBV27 and TRBJ2-7; possible D gene TRBD2, 5 bases. Deletions cut 3 bases from V and 5 bases from J, with 14 bases between. Per the germline V gene, CDR1 is MNHEY and CDR2 is SMNVEV (reference sequence). CDR3 length equals 14 residues. The CDR3 sequence is CASSLIGSTNEQYF. The CDR3 nucleotides read TGTGCCAGCAGTTTGATAGGGAGTACCAACGAGCAGTACTTC.

This chain joins TRBV6-1 and TRBJ2-1; 12 nucleotides align to TRBD2. This CDR3 has 16 residues. The V gene end was trimmed by 4 bases and the J gene end by 7 bases; junction bases not matched to a gene: 8. The germline V gene encodes CDR1 MNHNS and CDR2 SASEGT. CDR3: CASSASTSGRRNEQFF. The DNA for the CDR3 is TGTGCCAGCAGTGCCTCGACTAGCGGGAGACGTAATGAGCAGTTCTTC.

This chain uses TRBV9 with TRBJ2-1; TRBD2 matches 9 bases. Germline CDR1 and CDR2: SGDLS and YYNGEE. Trimming removed 4 bases from V and 4 bases from J; junction bases left unmatched: 9. CDR3 length: 16 amino acids. The CDR3 nucleotides read TGTGCCAGCAGCCCTACCTGGACTAGCGATTACAATGAGCAGTTCTTC. This encodes CASSPTWTSDYNEQFF.

This chain's CDR3 is CASKGTGPGELFF. The CDR3 DNA sequence: TGCGCCAGCAAGGGGACAGGGCCCGGGGAGCTGTTTTTT. The chain uses TRBV10-1 and TRBJ2-2, with 9 bases matching TRBD1. The CDR3 extends over 13 amino acids. V dropped 7 bases and J dropped 6; count of bases not matched to a gene: 3. The V gene's germline CDR1 is WNHNN and CDR2 SYGVQD (reference sequence).

The chain uses TRBV11-2 and TRBJ2-7; the D call may be TRBD1 or TRBD2 (7 bases each). V was trimmed by 4 bases and J by 3 bases, leaving 16 bases between them. CDR3 length equals 15 residues. Germline CDR1 reads SGHAT; CDR2 reads FQNNGV. The chain's CDR3 is CASSSTGRDIYEQYF. The CDR3 DNA is TGTGCCAGCAGCTCGACAGGGAGGGATATCTACGAGCAGTACTTC.

The chain employs TRBV9 and TRBJ1-2; 7 nucleotides align to TRBD1. Germline V gene data show CDR1 as SGDLS and CDR2 as YYNGEE. The CDR3 is 14 amino acids. V dropped 0 bases and J dropped 4; count of bases not matched to a gene: 3. CDR3 amino acids: CASSVGDSSYGYTF. The CDR3 region has the DNA TGTGCCAGCAGCGTAGGGGACAGCAGCTATGGCTACACCTTC.

The V call is TRBV9, the J call TRBJ2-3; the D gene is possibly TRBD2 (7 bases). The CDR3 runs to 16 residues. Trimming removed 0 bases from V and 11 bases from J, with 22 bases in between. Germline CDR1 reads SGDLS; CDR2 reads YYNGEE. CDR3 coding DNA: TGTGCCAGCAGCGTAGTTGCGGGGGCCCTATTAGGGGAGCAGTATTTT. Translating it yields CASSVVAGALLGEQYF.

Of note for this clone: At one end the junction does not follow the germline gene, possibly because of a read error. The chain recombines TRBV13 with TRBJ2-1, with 12 nucleotides matching TRBD2. This CDR3 contains 16 residues. Germline CDR1 and CDR2: PRHDT and FYEKMQ (reference sequence). CDR3 sequence reads: CASSLSLAGGYHEQFF. The DNA of the CDR3 is TGTGCCAGCAGCTTATCACTAGCGGGAGGCTACCATGAGCAGTTCTTC.

The chain combines TRBV14 with TRBJ2-1, with no clear D. Trimming cost V 6 bases and J 7 bases, with 7 bases left between them. Germline CDR1 and CDR2: SGHDN and FVKESK. CDR3 length: 11 residues. The CDR3: CASRHKNEQFF. The CDR3 DNA reads TGTGCCAGCAGGCATAAAAATGAGCAGTTCTTC.